This entry features one T cell receptor beta chain sequence. Measured with immunoSEQ multiplex PCR; TCRdb has only the in-frame clones, and not every one. The sample shows roughly 73,000 clones, roughly 80% of them seen only once. V was cut by 10 bases and J by 3 bases, with 12 bases left in between. Per the germline V gene, CDR1 is MDHEN and CDR2 is SYDVKM. CDR3 length: 12 residues. This sample stems from a study of blood T cell repertoires in COVID-19. The rearrangement joins TRBV28 to TRBJ1-1; perhaps TRBD1 as D (5 bases). Sequences were obtained from peripheral blood. The receptor was derived from an older woman with acute or convalescent COVID-19. The CDR3 region is CATIDSHTEAFF. The CDR3 DNA sequence: TGTGCCACCATAGACAGCCACACTGAAGCTTTCTTT.